The next 9 T cell receptor beta chains were all read from a single sample in a study of Tregs in tolerant kidney transplant recipients. Clones were read by immunoSEQ multiplex PCR, and TCRdb kept only the in-frame ones, dropping some. The table includes some 68,000 clones, around 83% detected once. Material for sequencing was CD4+ T cells from blood. The receptors shown here come from a human donor in good health.

The chain employs TRBV7-2 and TRBJ2-5; 7 bases line up with TRBD2. The trim removed 5 bases at V and 1 base at J, leaving 7 bases unmatched. The CDR3 loop spans 15 amino acids. Germline V gives CDR1 SGHTA, CDR2 FQGNSA. The CDR3 sequence: CASSQQRGLQETQYF. DNA for the CDR3: TGTGCCAGCAGCCAACAGCGGGGACTCCAAGAGACCCAGTACTTC.

The gene calls are TRBV5-1 and TRBJ2-1, with 9 bases fitting TRBD1. V lost 4 bases, J lost 6 bases, and 11 bases stayed unmatched. The CDR3 extends over 16 amino acids. Germline values: CDR1 SGHRS, CDR2 YFSETQ. CDR3 DNA: TGCGCCAGCAGCCTTATTCCGGGACAGGGTTTCAATGAGCAGTTCTTC. Its translation is CASSLIPGQGFNEQFF.

The sample holds one count of this clone. The chain links TRBV11-3 to TRBJ1-5; D possibly corresponds to TRBD1 (5 bases). The V end was cut by 5 bases, the J end by 5 bases, with 13 bases between. Per germline, CDR1 SGHNT and CDR2 YENEEA. The CDR3 extends over 14 amino acids. For the CDR3, the DNA is TGTGCCAGCAGCCCTAGGTGGGGCGATCAGCCCCAGCATTTT. Its protein product is CASSPRWGDQPQHF.

The rearrangement links TRBV5-1 to TRBJ2-3, with D possibly being TRBD2 (6 bases). V lost 5 bases and J lost 4, with 17 bases in between. Germline V gives CDR1 SGHRS, CDR2 YFSETQ. CDR3 length: 15 residues. The CDR3 here is CASSGSGVSPDTQYF. As DNA, the CDR3 is TGCGCCAGCAGTGGGTCGGGAGTATCGCCAGATACGCAGTATTTT.

This clone was detected once. This chain joins TRBV5-5 and TRBJ2-2; 8 nucleotides match TRBD2. The CDR3 totals 14 residues. CDR1 and CDR2 (germline): SGHKS, YYEKEE (reference sequence). Trimming removed 6 bases from V and 6 bases from J; junction bases left unmatched: 7. CDR3 sequence: CASIEQLAAGELFF. For the CDR3, the DNA is TGTGCCAGCATCGAACAACTAGCGGCCGGGGAGCTGTTTTTT.

The chain has TRBV14 and TRBJ2-6; D gene unclear. The CDR3 spans 15 residues. V shed 1 base and J shed 1 base, with 5 bases lying between them. In germline, CDR1 is SGHDN, CDR2 FVKESK. The CDR3 spells CASSQVFSGANVLTF. CDR3 in DNA: TGTGCCAGCAGCCAAGTCTTTTCTGGGGCCAACGTCCTGACTTTC.

This chain connects TRBV5-4 to TRBJ2-3, with D tentatively TRBD2 (6 bases). Trimming cost V 3 bases and J 1 base, with 9 bases left between them. CDR1 and CDR2 (germline): SGHNT, YYREEE (reference sequence). This CDR3 contains 14 residues. The chain's CDR3 is CASSSSVGTDTQYF. The CDR3 region has the DNA TGTGCCAGCAGCTCTAGCGTAGGCACAGATACGCAGTATTTT.

V is TRBV19 and J is TRBJ2-3, with D possibly being TRBD2 (5 bases). Germline CDR1 LNHDA, CDR2 SQIVND (reference sequence). CDR3 length: 11 amino acids. The V gene lost 5 bases and the J gene lost 8 bases, with 8 bases spanning the gap. This chain's CDR3 is CASSVEGTQYF. Here the CDR3 DNA reads TGTGCCAGTAGTGTCGAGGGTACGCAGTATTTT. Full variable domain (remainder filled in from reference TRBV19 and TRBJ2-3): DGGITQSPKYLFRKEGQNVTLSCEQNLNHDAMYWYRQDPGQGLRLIYYSQIVNDFQKGDIAEGYSVSREKKESFPLTVTSAQKNPTAFYLCASSVEGTQYFGPGTRLTVL.

This clone was recorded a few times. The chain carries TRBV20-1 and TRBJ1-4; no firm D call. The germline V and J ends were trimmed by 6 bases and 7 bases, with 9 bases remaining between them. The germline CDR1 and CDR2 sequences are DFQATT and SNEGSKA (reference sequence). This CDR3 comprises 11 residues. The DNA of the CDR3 is TGCAGTGCCGGTTTCCCTGAAAAACTGTTTTTT. Translating it yields CSAGFPEKLFF.